This T cell receptor beta chain derives from a study of regulatory T cells in long-lasting Graves disease. Time point indicated: newly diagnosed GD, antithyroid drugs for less than 3 months. The TCR library was made from RNA extracted from PBMCs. Germline CDR1 MNHEY, CDR2 SVGEGT. This CDR3 contains 12 residues. With 5 bases removed from V and 3 bases from J, the gap between germline ends came to 7 bases. Library construction for TCR beta used iRepertoire HTBI primers and Arm-PCR of CDR3 regions. Via MiXCR, TCRdb re-called the multiplex PCR reads, giving one row per CDR3 protein. This sample has 400,000 to 500,000 distinct CDR3 sequences, with roughly 15% found just once. This clonotype was recorded many times. The data were also submitted as part of a second study, on T cells in Graves' hyperthyroidism and ophthalmopathy.

This sequence joins TRBV6-2 or TRBV6-3 and TRBJ1-2; D remains ambiguous. The sequencing used peripheral blood mononuclear cells (PBMCs), collected at new diagnosis, from a patient treated with antithyroid drugs. The TCR sequence derives from a woman aged 50 to 65 with Graves disease. Here the CDR3 reads CASSELDYGYTF. The CDR3 DNA is TGTGCCAGCAGTGAACTGGACTATGGCTACACCTTC.